Listed below are T cell receptor beta chains from one sample, sequenced in a study of cytomegalovirus exposure and HLA in healthy donors. Generated by immunoSEQ multiplex PCR, the TCRdb table keeps only in-frame clones and is missing some. This sample carries 250,000 to 350,000 clones, 75% to 90% of them seen once, and the ten largest clones take approximately 0.3%. The sample consisted of PBMCs. The source of these receptors is a girl aged 2 to 9 in good health and CMV-seronegative. The CDR3 runs from the conserved cysteine through the conserved F or W. The D gene is left open where the match is weak. Size tells how often a clone was seen (once, few, many) or the class of an expanded clone, and some rows leave it out.

CDR3nt: TGTGCCAGCAGAGAAGAGGGGCGCATGAACACTGAAGCTTTCTTT
CDR3aa: CASREEGRMNTEAFF
j_gene: TRBJ1-1
v_gene: TRBV6-1
d_gene: -
abundance: -

CDR3nt: TGTGCCAGTAGTGAAGACAGAACGGGAAACACCATATATTTT
CDR3aa: CASSEDRTGNTIYF
j_gene: TRBJ1-3
v_gene: TRBV19
d_gene: -
abundance: -

CDR3nt: TGTGCCAGCTCACCACGGCAGGGGAACACCGGGGAGCTGTTTTTT
CDR3aa: CASSPRQGNTGELFF
j_gene: TRBJ2-2
v_gene: TRBV18
d_gene: -
abundance: -

CDR3nt: TGTGCCAGCTCACCGCCAGCGGGAGGGTTTGACAATGAGCAGTTCTTC
CDR3aa: CASSPPAGGFDNEQFF
j_gene: TRBJ2-1
v_gene: TRBV18
d_gene: TRBD2
abundance: -

CDR3nt: TGTGCCAGCAGTGAACAGGAGAACACTGAAGCTTTCTTT
CDR3aa: CASSEQENTEAFF
j_gene: TRBJ1-1
v_gene: TRBV6-4
d_gene: -
abundance: once

CDR3nt: TGCGCCAGCAGCCAGCCCTTCGCATTAGCGGGAGATCGTTCGAGTGAGACCCAGTACTTC
CDR3aa: CASSQPFALAGDRSSETQYF
j_gene: TRBJ2-5
v_gene: TRBV4-1
d_gene: TRBD2
abundance: few

CDR3nt: TGCGCCAGCAGCTTGTCGGGGTACCAAGAGACCCAGTACTTC
CDR3aa: CASSLSGYQETQYF
j_gene: TRBJ2-5
v_gene: TRBV5-1
d_gene: -
abundance: -

CDR3nt: TGCGCCAGCAGCCAAGCAAGAGGAGGCGCCTACGAGCAGTACTTC
CDR3aa: CASSQARGGAYEQYF
j_gene: TRBJ2-7
v_gene: TRBV4-1
d_gene: -
abundance: -

CDR3nt: TGTGCTAGTGGTTTGGGGCAGGGTCGGAGATTGAACACTGAAGCTTTCTTT
CDR3aa: CASGLGQGRRLNTEAFF
j_gene: TRBJ1-1
v_gene: TRBV12-5
d_gene: -
abundance: -

CDR3nt: TGTGCCAGCAGCTCGGACAGGGGCCTTTCGAACTATGGCTACACCTTC
CDR3aa: CASSSDRGLSNYGYTF
j_gene: TRBJ1-2
v_gene: TRBV5-5
d_gene: TRBD1
abundance: -

CDR3nt: TGTGCCAGTAGTGATGAAACAATCTATGGCTACACCTTC
CDR3aa: CASSDETIYGYTF
j_gene: TRBJ1-2
v_gene: TRBV19
d_gene: -
abundance: -

CDR3nt: TGTGCCAGCAGCCAATTCAGCGGGGGGGCCGGTACAGATACGCAGTATTTT
CDR3aa: CASSQFSGGAGTDTQYF
j_gene: TRBJ2-3
v_gene: TRBV14
d_gene: TRBD2
abundance: -

CDR3nt: TGTGCCAGCAGTTACCAAAGACAGGTCCTATCCTACGAGCAGTACTTC
CDR3aa: CASSYQRQVLSYEQYF
j_gene: TRBJ2-7
v_gene: TRBV6-5
d_gene: -
abundance: -

CDR3nt: TGCGCCAGCAGCTTGGGAAGAGGCCCCACAGATACGCAGTATTTT
CDR3aa: CASSLGRGPTDTQYF
j_gene: TRBJ2-3
v_gene: TRBV5-1
d_gene: -
abundance: -

CDR3nt: TGTGCCAGCACTGTGCGGCCCTCGCAACGGGGGACCCAGTACTTC
CDR3aa: CASTVRPSQRGTQYF
j_gene: TRBJ2-5
v_gene: TRBV6-5
d_gene: -
abundance: few

CDR3nt: TGTGCCAGCAGCCATAGCGGGGGCCTTTACAATGAGCAGTTCTTC
CDR3aa: CASSHSGGLYNEQFF
j_gene: TRBJ2-1
v_gene: TRBV7-3
d_gene: TRBD2
abundance: -

CDR3nt: TGCGCCAGCAAGGACAGGGAGTATGGCTACACCTTC
CDR3aa: CASKDREYGYTF
j_gene: TRBJ1-2
v_gene: TRBV5-1
d_gene: TRBD1
abundance: -

CDR3nt: TGTGCCAGCAGTTACTCGGGGGGGCCCTACGAGCAGTACTTC
CDR3aa: CASSYSGGPYEQYF
j_gene: TRBJ2-7
v_gene: TRBV6-5
d_gene: -
abundance: -

CDR3nt: TGTGCCAGCAGTCCTCTTAGGGGTTTAGCGGGAGACGGTCGGGAGCAGTTCTTC
CDR3aa: CASSPLRGLAGDGREQFF
j_gene: TRBJ2-1
v_gene: TRBV28
d_gene: TRBD2
abundance: -

CDR3nt: TGCGCCAGCAGTTCAGGGGGGCTGAACACTGAAGCTTTCTTT
CDR3aa: CASSSGGLNTEAFF
j_gene: TRBJ1-1
v_gene: TRBV10-1
d_gene: TRBD1
abundance: once

CDR3nt: TGCGCCAGCAGCGCAACTAGCGGGGGGATATACGAGCAGTACTTC
CDR3aa: CASSATSGGIYEQYF
j_gene: TRBJ2-7
v_gene: TRBV5-1
d_gene: TRBD2
abundance: -

CDR3nt: TGTGCCAGCAGTTTACTAGCTGGGGGGGTGGAGACCCAGTACTTC
CDR3aa: CASSLLAGGVETQYF
j_gene: TRBJ2-5
v_gene: TRBV27
d_gene: TRBD2
abundance: -

CDR3nt: TGTGCCAGCAGTGAAGTTGGCCAGGTGTCCTACGAGCAGTACTTC
CDR3aa: CASSEVGQVSYEQYF
j_gene: TRBJ2-7
v_gene: TRBV6-1
d_gene: -
abundance: few

CDR3nt: TGTGCCAGCAGTCGCCAGGGGTTCCCCTCTGAAAAACTGTTTTTT
CDR3aa: CASSRQGFPSEKLFF
j_gene: TRBJ1-4
v_gene: TRBV6-6
d_gene: -
abundance: -

CDR3nt: TGCAGCGTTGGACTACAGGGGCCAGGTTCACCCCTCCACTTT
CDR3aa: CSVGLQGPGSPLHF
j_gene: TRBJ1-6
v_gene: TRBV29-1
d_gene: TRBD1
abundance: -

CDR3nt: TGTGCCTGGAGTGCCCCAATACAGGTCCCACACAATGAGCAGTTCTTC
CDR3aa: CAWSAPIQVPHNEQFF
j_gene: TRBJ2-1
v_gene: TRBV30
d_gene: -
abundance: -

CDR3nt: TGTGCCAGCAGCGCCGGGACAGGGACGTATCAGCCCCAGCATTTT
CDR3aa: CASSAGTGTYQPQHF
j_gene: TRBJ1-5
v_gene: TRBV6-1
d_gene: TRBD1
abundance: -

CDR3nt: TGTGCCAGCAGCCAAGATGGGAAGGGAGTTTATGGCTACACCTTC
CDR3aa: CASSQDGKGVYGYTF
j_gene: TRBJ1-2
v_gene: TRBV14
d_gene: -
abundance: -